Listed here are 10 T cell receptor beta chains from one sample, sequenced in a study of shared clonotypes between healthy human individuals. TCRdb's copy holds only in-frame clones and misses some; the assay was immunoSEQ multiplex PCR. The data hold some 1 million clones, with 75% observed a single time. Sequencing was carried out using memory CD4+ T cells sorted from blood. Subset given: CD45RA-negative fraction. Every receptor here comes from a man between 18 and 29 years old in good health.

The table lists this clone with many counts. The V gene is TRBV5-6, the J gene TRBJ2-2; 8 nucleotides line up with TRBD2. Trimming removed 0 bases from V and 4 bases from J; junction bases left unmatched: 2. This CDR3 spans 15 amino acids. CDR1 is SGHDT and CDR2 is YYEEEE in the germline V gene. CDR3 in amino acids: CASSLAGRVTGELFF. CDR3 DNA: TGTGCCAGCAGCTTGGCCGGGAGGGTCACCGGGGAGCTGTTTTTT.

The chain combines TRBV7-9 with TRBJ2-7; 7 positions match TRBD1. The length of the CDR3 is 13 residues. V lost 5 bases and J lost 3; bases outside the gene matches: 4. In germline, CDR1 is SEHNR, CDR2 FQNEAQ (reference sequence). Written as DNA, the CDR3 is TGTGCCAGCAGCGCAAGGGGGCTCTACGAGCAGTACTTC. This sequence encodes CASSARGLYEQYF. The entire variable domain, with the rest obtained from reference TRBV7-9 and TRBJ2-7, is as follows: DTGVSQNPRHKITKRGQNVTFRCDPISEHNRLYWYRQTLGQGPEFLTYFQNEAQLEKSRLLSDRFSAERPKGSFSTLEIQRTEQGDSAMYLCASSARGLYEQYFGPGTRLTVT.

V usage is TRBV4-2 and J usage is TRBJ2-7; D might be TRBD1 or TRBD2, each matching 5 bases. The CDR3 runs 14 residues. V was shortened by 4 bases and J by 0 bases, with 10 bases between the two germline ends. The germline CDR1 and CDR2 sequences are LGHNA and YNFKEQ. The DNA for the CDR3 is TGTGCCAGCAGCCTCGGGGCAGTCTCCTACGAGCAGTACTTC. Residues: CASSLGAVSYEQYF.

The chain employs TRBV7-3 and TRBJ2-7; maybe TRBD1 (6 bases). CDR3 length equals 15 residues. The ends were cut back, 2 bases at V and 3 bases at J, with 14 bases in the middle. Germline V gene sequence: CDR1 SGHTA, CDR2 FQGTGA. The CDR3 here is CASSLEPGHLYEQYF. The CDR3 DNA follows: TGTGCCAGCAGCTTAGAGCCGGGACACCTCTACGAGCAGTACTTC.

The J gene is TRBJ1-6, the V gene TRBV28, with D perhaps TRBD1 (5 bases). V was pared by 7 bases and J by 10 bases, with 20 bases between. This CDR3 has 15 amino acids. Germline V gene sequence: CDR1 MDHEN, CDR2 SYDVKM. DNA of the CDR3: TGTGCCAGCATTCCATCCGGGGGAAGAGGATCACCCCTCCACTTT. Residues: CASIPSGGRGSPLHF.

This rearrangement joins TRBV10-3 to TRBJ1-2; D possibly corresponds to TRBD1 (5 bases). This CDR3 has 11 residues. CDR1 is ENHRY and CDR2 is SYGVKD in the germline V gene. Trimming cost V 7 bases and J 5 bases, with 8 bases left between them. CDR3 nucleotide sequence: TGTGCCATCACCGAGGGGTATGGCTACACCTTC. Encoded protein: CAITEGYGYTF.

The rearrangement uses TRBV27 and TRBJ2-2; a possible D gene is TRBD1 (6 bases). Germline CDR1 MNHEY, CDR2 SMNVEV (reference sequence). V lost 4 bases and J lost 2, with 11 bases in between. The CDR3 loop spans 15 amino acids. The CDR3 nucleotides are TGTGCCAGCAGTTCCGACAGGTCAAACACCGGGGAGCTGTTTTTT. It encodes CASSSDRSNTGELFF.

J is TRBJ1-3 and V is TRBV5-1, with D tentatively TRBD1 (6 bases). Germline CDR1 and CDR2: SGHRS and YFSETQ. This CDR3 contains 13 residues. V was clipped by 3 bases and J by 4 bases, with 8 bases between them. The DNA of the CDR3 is TGCGCCAGCAGCTCCGACAGGGGAAACACCATATATTTT. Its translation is CASSSDRGNTIYF.

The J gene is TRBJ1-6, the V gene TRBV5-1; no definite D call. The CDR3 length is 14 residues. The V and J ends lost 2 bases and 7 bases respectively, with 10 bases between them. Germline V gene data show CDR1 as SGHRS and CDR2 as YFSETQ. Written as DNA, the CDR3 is TGCGCCAGCAGCTTACGTAATTCAAATTCACCCCTCCACTTT. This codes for CASSLRNSNSPLHF.

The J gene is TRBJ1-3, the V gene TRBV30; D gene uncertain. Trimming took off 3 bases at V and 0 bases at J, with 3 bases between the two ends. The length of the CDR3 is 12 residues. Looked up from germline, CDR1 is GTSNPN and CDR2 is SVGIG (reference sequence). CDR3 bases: TGTGCCTGGAGACACTCTGGAAACACCATATATTTT. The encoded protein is CAWRHSGNTIYF. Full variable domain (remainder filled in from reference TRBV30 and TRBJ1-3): SQTIHQWPATLVQPVGSPLSLECTVEGTSNPNLYWYRQAAGRGLQLLFYSVGIGQISSEVPQNLSASRPQDRQFILSSKKLLLSDSGFYLCAWRHSGNTIYFGEGSWLTVV.